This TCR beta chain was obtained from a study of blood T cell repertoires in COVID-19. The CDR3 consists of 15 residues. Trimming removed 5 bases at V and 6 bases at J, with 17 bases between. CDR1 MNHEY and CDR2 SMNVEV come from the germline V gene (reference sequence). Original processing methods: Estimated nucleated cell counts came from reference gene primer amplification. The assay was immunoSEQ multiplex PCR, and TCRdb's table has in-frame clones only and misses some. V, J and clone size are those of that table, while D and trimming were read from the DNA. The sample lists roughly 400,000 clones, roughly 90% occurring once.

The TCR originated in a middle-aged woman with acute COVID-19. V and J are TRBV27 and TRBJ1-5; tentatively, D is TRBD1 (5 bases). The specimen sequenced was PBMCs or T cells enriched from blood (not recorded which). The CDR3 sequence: CASSPGAGVFQPQHF. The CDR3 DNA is TGTGCCAGCAGTCCTGGGGCAGGTGTGTTTCAGCCCCAGCATTTT.